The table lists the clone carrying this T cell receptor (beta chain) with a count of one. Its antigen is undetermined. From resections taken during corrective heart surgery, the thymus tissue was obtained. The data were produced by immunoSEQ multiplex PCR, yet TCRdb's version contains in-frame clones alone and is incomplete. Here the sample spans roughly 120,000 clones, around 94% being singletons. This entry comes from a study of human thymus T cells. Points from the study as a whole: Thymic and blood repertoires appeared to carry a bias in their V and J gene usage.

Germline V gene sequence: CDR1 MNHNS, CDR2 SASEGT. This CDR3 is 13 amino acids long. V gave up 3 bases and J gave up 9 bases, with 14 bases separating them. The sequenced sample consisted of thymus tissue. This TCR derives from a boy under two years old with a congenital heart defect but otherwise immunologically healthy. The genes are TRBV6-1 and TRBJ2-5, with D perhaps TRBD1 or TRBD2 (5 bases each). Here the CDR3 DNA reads TGTGCCAGCAGTGAGGAGGCAGGGCTGGCCCAGTACTTC. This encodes CASSEEAGLAQYF.